The entry that follows covers one T cell receptor beta chain sequence. This sample is part of a study of blood T cell repertoires in COVID-19. Study context: Researchers got acute and convalescent COVID-19 samples from the United States, Italy and Spain. The analysed material was cDNA or gDNA that came from T cells, B-cell-depleted T cells, or PBMCs.

In the source study's methods: It was from reference gene primer amplification that nucleated cell counts were estimated. Sequenced by immunoSEQ multiplex PCR; TCRdb stores in-frame clones only, minus some. That table furnishes V, J and clone size, whereas the DNA furnished D and trimming. The table lists fewer than 300,000 clones, approximately 89% of them singletons. This CDR3 contains 16 residues. Sequences were obtained from peripheral blood. The TCR was taken from a woman between 50 and 59 years old with acute or convalescent COVID-19. V is TRBV21-1 and J is TRBJ2-4; TRBD1, the table's D call, lacks a check against the DNA. TRBV21-1 is shown as a pseudogene. CDR3 sequence (DNA): TGTGCCAGCAGCAAATGGCGGCGACAGCCCAAAAACATTCAGTACTTC. Translation gives CASSKWRRQPKNIQYF.